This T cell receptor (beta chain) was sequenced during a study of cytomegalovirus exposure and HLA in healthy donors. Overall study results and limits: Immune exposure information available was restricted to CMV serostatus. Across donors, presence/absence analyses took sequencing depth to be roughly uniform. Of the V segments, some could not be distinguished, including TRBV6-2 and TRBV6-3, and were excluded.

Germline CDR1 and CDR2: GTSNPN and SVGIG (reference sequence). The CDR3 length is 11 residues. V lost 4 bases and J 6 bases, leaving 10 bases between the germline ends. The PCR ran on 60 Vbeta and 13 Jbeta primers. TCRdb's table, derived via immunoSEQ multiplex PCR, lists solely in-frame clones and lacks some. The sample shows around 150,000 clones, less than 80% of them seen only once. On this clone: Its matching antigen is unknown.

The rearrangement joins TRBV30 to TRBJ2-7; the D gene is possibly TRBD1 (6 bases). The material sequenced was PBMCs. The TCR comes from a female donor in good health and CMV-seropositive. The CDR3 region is CAWTPGAEQYF. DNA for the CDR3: TGTGCCTGGACCCCAGGGGCCGAGCAGTACTTC.